This paragraph reports one T cell receptor beta chain. Its antigen remains unidentified. No much larger clone is present one base from it, and per-base qualities are unavailable. This specimen belongs to a study of T cell responses to AZD1222 COVID-19 vaccine (TCRdb year 2021). About the study as a whole: A total of more than 230 trial participants underwent TCR sequencing, of whom roughly 210 had received two doses of AZD1222 and approximately 25 had received two doses of the MenACWY control vaccine. Trial participants were enrolled by age into 18-55, 56-69 and 70-plus year subgroups, with roughly 160, 29 and 62 TCR-sequenced participants respectively. The investigation overall reported the following: After two AZD1222 doses, both the breadth and the depth of spike-specific TCRs were significantly higher than at day 0 and than in MenACWY recipients. Only 5 to 7 AZD1222 recipients were SARS-CoV-2 seropositive at baseline, limiting conclusions about previously exposed vaccinees. Because no samples from the day 14 peak response were available, repertoires could be characterized only after the peak T cell response. Most participants were white British and females outnumbered males, and the authors suggested that clonal diversity may have been underestimated. The 56-69-year group was small, and its depth increase did not reach significance, likely because of low power. Reportedly, close to half of the unique spike-specific TCRs recognized epitopes lying outside the regions that are mutated in the B.1.351 and B.1.1.7 variants. The vaccine-associated CD4 TCRs covered the entire spike protein, and the dominant responses fell in regions 160-218 and 743-854.

This sample's time point label indicates: about 28 days (+/-7) after the second vaccine dose. AZD1222 recipients whose second dose came at about 4 weeks and those whose second dose came at about 12 weeks were combined into one group, since spike-specific TCR depth and breadth did not differ between the two schedules. Samples from vaccinated people were obtained from the UK trials COV001 and COV002, which included a single-blind randomized controlled phase 2/3 trial of AZD1222 (ChAdOx1 nCoV-19) in healthy adults. For TCRbeta chain sequencing, PBMC samples were collected from trial participants at day 0 and at day 28 after the second dose. The CDR3 regions of human TCRbeta chains were subjected to immunosequencing. The authors' pipeline ran thus. Repertoire TCRs were checked for matches against a reference library of SARS-CoV-2-specific TCRs that had been generated using the MIRA antigen-specificity platform. Breadth was defined as the fraction of unique TCRs that were SARS-CoV-2-associated, and depth was defined as the fraction of total T cells that were SARS-CoV-2-associated. Each spike-specific TCR was assigned to its reactive spike region and to a CD4 or CD8 class using the MIRA data. Log10-transformed breadth and depth values were compared by one-way ANOVA with Sidak's multiple comparisons tests. What TCRdb holds here is the immuneACCESS table cut down to in-frame rearrangements. Part of the clones is not present; checked against another copy, under half of the missing clones reflect an unresolved V gene, and the others are unexplained. D and trimming were read from the DNA, whereas the V and J calls and clone size are those reported in that table. This sample lists roughly 140,000 clones; more than 85% were detected once. Of the sample, approximately 3.3% falls within the top ten clones.

For CDR1 and CDR2, the germline V gene (reference sequence) lists LNHDA and SQIVND. Trimming removed 6 bases from V and 2 bases from J; the gene matches leave 9 bases unexplained. The CDR3 runs 16 amino acids, cysteine and phenylalanine included. CDR3 DNA only is kept here, 48 bases in frame from base 1. This sequence originates from an adult who received the AZD1222 COVID-19 vaccine. The V gene is TRBV19 and the J gene is TRBJ1-5; TRBD1 aligns with 8 central bases. Material: peripheral blood, obtained 28 days after the second AZD1222 dose. The DNA sequence follows: TGTGCCAGTAGCAACCGGGGACAGGACCGCAATCAGCCCCAGCATTTT. Its amino acids are CASSNRGQDRNQPQHF.